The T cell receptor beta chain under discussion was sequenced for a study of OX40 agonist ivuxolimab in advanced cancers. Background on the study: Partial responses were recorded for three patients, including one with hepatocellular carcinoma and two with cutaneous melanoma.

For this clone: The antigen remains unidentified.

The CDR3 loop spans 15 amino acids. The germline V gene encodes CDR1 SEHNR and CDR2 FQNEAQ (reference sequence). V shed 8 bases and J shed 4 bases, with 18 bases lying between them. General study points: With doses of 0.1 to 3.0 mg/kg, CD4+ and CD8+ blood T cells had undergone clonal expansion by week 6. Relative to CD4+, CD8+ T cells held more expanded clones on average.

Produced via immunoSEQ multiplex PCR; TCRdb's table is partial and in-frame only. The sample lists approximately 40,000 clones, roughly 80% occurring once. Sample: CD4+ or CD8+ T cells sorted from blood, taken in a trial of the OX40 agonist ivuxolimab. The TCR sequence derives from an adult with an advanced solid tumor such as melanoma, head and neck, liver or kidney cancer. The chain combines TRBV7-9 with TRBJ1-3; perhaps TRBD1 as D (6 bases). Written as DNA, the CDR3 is TGTGCCAGCCTCGGAGTGGGGGCGTACGGAAACACCATATATTTT. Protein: CASLGVGAYGNTIYF.